This note documents a single T cell receptor (beta chain) sequence. Its antigen has not been determined. No quality values exist for individual bases; no much larger clone is one base distant. The record originates from a study of vaccination and CD4 T cells after COVID-19 (dated by TCRdb to between 2020 and 2023). In terms of the full investigation: SARS-CoV-2 positivity had been established in the convalescent patients by nasal swab PCR, and mild disease was recorded in roughly 10 of these patients and severe disease in one. In the convalescent cohort there were six males and four females, among whom were two Hispanic individuals, seven Caucasians, two Asians and one multiracial person. Post-COVID blood samples from convalescent patients were collected a median of approximately 100 days after diagnosis, with a range of about 35 to 180 days. Participants received two doses of either the Pfizer-BioNTech BNT162b2 vaccine (n=8) or the Moderna mRNA-1273 vaccine (n=2). Post-vaccine blood samples were obtained a median of around 67 days after the second vaccine dose, with a range of roughly 14 to 241 days. Culture stimuli were overlapping spike peptide pools from SARS-CoV-2 and from the common cold coronaviruses HCoV-NL63, HCoV-OC43 and HCoV-229E. Control cultures received a CEFX viral epitope pool as the positive control, an HIV-1 Nef peptide pool as the negative control, or no peptide. In roughly eleven COVID-19 convalescent patients and a handful of infection-naive healthy vaccine recipients, the spike-specific CD4+ TCR repertoire before mRNA vaccination was compared with the repertoire after mRNA vaccination. Overall study outcomes, separate from this receptor: Although the median number of SARS-CoV-2-reactive clonotypes went up from roughly 20 after infection to more than 30 after vaccination, the increase was not significant. Of the vaccine-specific clones in convalescent patients, 304 of 307, or nearly all, reacted only to SARS-CoV-2 spike and did not cross-react with common cold coronaviruses. In convalescent patients, a median roughly 88% of post-vaccine SARS-CoV-2-reactive clones were detected only after vaccination, suggesting vaccine-specific priming. The study included relatively few convalescent patients and did not analyze early timepoints after natural infection.

The sample's treatment or condition label is to be understood as: approximately 10-day PBMC culture with coronavirus spike peptide pools or control peptides (ViraFEST assay). The study used the ViraFEST assay, which expanded antigen-specific T cells with peptide pools and then identified expanded clonotypes by TCR sequencing. Positive SARS-CoV-2 PCR tests in the convalescent patients dated from March to December 2020, before Alpha, Beta and Delta variants emerged in the United States. Each well held millions of PBMCs cultured in IMDM containing about 5% human AB serum and approximately 9.8 IU/ml IL-2, with about 9.1 ug/ml peptide pools added. Half of the culture medium was replaced with fresh IL-2-containing medium on days 3 and 7. Once the cells had been in culture for 10 days, the EasySep CD4+ T cell isolation kit was used to isolate CD4+ T cells by negative selection. Ficoll-Paque Plus gradient centrifugation was used to isolate PBMCs from whole blood, and the isolated PBMCs were then either used fresh or cryopreserved at -140C. Each culture condition was generally run in triplicate wells.

The germline V gene provides CDR1 MNHEY and CDR2 SVGEGT. The germline V end is reduced by 4 bases and the J end by 0 bases; junction bases left unmatched: 5. The CDR3 starts with the cysteine, ends with the phenylalanine, and has 16 residues. Just CDR3 DNA is preserved here, 48 bases in frame from base 1. The protocol used for the library was PCR. At the Johns Hopkins FTIC core, DNA from the cultured CD4+ T cells underwent TCR sequencing with the Oncomine TCR Beta short-read assay. The QIAamp micro DNA kit was used to extract genomic DNA from the cultured CD4+ T cells. Oncomine TCR Beta libraries from cultured CD4+ T cells were pooled using unique dual indexes and sequenced on an Illumina iSeq 100. As for how the authors treated the data: Non-productive sequences were removed, and CDR3s that did not start with C, did not end with F or W, or were shorter than 7 amino acids were discarded. Antigen-specific clonotypes were identified using the MANAFEST web application through comparison of peptide-stimulated wells with reference and other culture wells. An FDR below 0.05, an odds ratio above 5, and a productive frequency above 0.1% in at least two of three replicate wells were required for clones to be considered positive. Cross-reactive clonotypes were defined as significantly expanded in both SARS-CoV-2 spike wells and at least one common cold coronavirus spike condition. CDR3 homology was assessed with Levenshtein distances (stringdist) and unrooted phylogenetic trees (ape) in R version 3.6.1. TCRdb cleaned the public reads at Q25 with fastp, built clones with MiXCR and kept in-frame beta chains. Duplicate CDR3 protein sequences are folded into a single record with the most common DNA and genes. In this record, the V and J calls reflect TCRdb's handling and not the investigators' own analysis. For this sample the table gives 2,500 to 3,500 distinct CDR3 sequences, of which around three quarters were detected only once. Over 20% of the sample goes to the ten largest clones.

Here the chain combines TRBV6-2 or TRBV6-3 and TRBJ1-5, with TRBD1 matching 8 junction bases. The clonotype was recovered from a human donor who had recovered from COVID-19. The sample comprised CD4+ T cells from blood, cultured in vitro. The sequenced DNA is TGTGCCAGCAGTTCATCTGGACAGGGTAGCAATCAGCCCCAGCATTTT. Its protein reads: CASSSSGQGSNQPQHF.